Below are 18 T cell receptor beta chains sequenced from a single sample in a study of blood T cell repertoires in COVID-19. Assay used: immunoSEQ multiplex PCR; TCRdb lists only in-frame clones, some missing. The data hold approximately 140,000 clones, with 80% to 90% observed a single time. What was sequenced was PBMCs or T cells enriched from blood (not recorded which). The receptors stem from a woman aged 50 to 60 with acute COVID-19.

The J gene is TRBJ1-2, the V gene TRBV5-4; 8 bases align to TRBD1. CDR3 length: 12 amino acids. From germline, CDR1 is SGHNT and CDR2 YYREEE (reference sequence). J gave up 8 bases and V 4 bases, and 4 bases lay outside the gene matches. The CDR3 nucleotides read TGTGCCAGCAGCGGCGGACAGGGCGGCTACACCTTC. Amino acids: CASSGGQGGYTF.

As to this clone: A far more abundant clone sits one base away, making this likely a read error. The identical CDR3 is also encoded by other nucleotide sequences in the sample. The chain combines TRBV5-4 with TRBJ2-3, with 11 bases aligning to TRBD2. Germline values: CDR1 SGHNT, CDR2 YYREEE (reference sequence). Trimming at V came to 4 bases and at J to 0 bases, leaving 1 base not matched to a gene. The CDR3 loop spans 15 amino acids. The CDR3 region has the DNA TGTGCCAGCAGCAGGACTAGCGGGAGCACAGATACGCAGTATTTT. Protein sequence: CASSRTSGSTDTQYF.

This chain connects TRBV19 to TRBJ2-7; 7 bases fit TRBD1. Germline V lookup: CDR1 LNHDA, CDR2 SQIVND (reference sequence). The ends lost 5 bases at V and 1 base at J; junction bases unmatched: 5. The CDR3 extends over 14 amino acids. The CDR3 DNA follows: TGTGCCAGTAGTGTCGGGACAGCTTCCTACGAGCAGTACTTC. Protein sequence: CASSVGTASYEQYF. The variable domain in full, completed from reference TRBV19 and TRBJ2-7, reads DGGITQSPKYLFRKEGQNVTLSCEQNLNHDAMYWYRQDPGQGLRLIYYSQIVNDFQKGDIAEGYSVSREKKESFPLTVTSAQKNPTAFYLCASSVGTASYEQYFGPGTRLTVT.

The chain employs TRBV27 and TRBJ2-2, with TRBD2 as a possible D gene (5 bases). Germline V gives CDR1 MNHEY, CDR2 SMNVEV (reference sequence). The CDR3 extends over 19 amino acids. Trimming pared 5 bases from V and 0 bases from J, leaving 22 bases between. CDR3 sequence reads: CASSPQGLTSAANTGELFF. In nucleotides, the CDR3 is TGTGCCAGCAGTCCGCAAGGACTCACGTCAGCGGCGAACACCGGGGAGCTGTTTTTT.

The V call is TRBV27, the J call TRBJ1-2, with 7 bases matching TRBD1. After removal of 3 bases from V and 6 bases from J, the junction contained 1 base not matched to a gene. This CDR3 has 12 amino acids. Germline-derived CDR1 and CDR2 are MNHEY and SMNVEV (reference sequence). The CDR3 region is CASSFRGNGYTF. The CDR3, as DNA: TGTGCCAGCAGTTTCAGGGGGAATGGCTACACCTTC.

Only one count was recorded for this clone. The genes are TRBV6-4 and TRBJ2-3, with 16 bases that match TRBD2. The V gene's germline CDR1 is MRHNA and CDR2 SNTAGT. The CDR3 runs 20 residues. V lost 0 bases, J lost 8 bases, and 14 bases stayed unmatched. CDR3 DNA sequence: TGTGCCAGCAGTGACTCGATTGGGACTAGCGGGAGGGTGGCGGCGGGTACGCAGTATTTT. Its protein product is CASSDSIGTSGRVAAGTQYF.

This chain links TRBV9 with TRBJ2-1; D is ambiguous. The CDR3 is made up of 15 amino acids. Deletions cut 2 bases from V and 0 bases from J, with 9 bases between. Germline loops: CDR1 SGDLS, CDR2 YYNGEE. The CDR3 protein is CASSVESHSYNEQFF. In nucleotides, the CDR3 is TGTGCCAGCAGCGTGGAGAGCCACTCCTACAATGAGCAGTTCTTC.

The J gene is TRBJ2-5, the V gene TRBV7-8; D uncertain. Per the germline V gene, CDR1 is SGHVS and CDR2 is FQNEAQ. V was clipped by 2 bases and J by 5 bases, with 6 bases between them. The CDR3 totals 12 residues. This chain's CDR3 is CASSLIQETQYF. The CDR3 DNA is TGTGCCAGCAGCTTAATCCAGGAGACCCAGTACTTC.

The chain carries TRBV3-1 (or the pseudogene TRBV3-2) and TRBJ1-1; D perhaps matches TRBD1 (5 bases). V shed 7 bases and J shed 7 bases, with 19 bases lying between them. This CDR3 spans 14 amino acids. In germline, CDR1 is LGHDT, CDR2 YNNKEL (reference sequence). The CDR3 DNA reads as TGTGCCAGCACCCTCGGGCAGGGCGGCGGTGAAGCTTTCTTT. This sequence encodes CASTLGQGGGEAFF.

V usage is TRBV12-3 or TRBV12-4 and J usage is TRBJ1-4; D is ambiguous. The CDR3 is 13 amino acids. Trimming pared 6 bases from V and 10 bases from J, leaving 15 bases between. CDR3 sequence (DNA): TGTGCCAGCAGCCTCTCGGCGGGGATAAAACTGTTTTTT. Translating it yields CASSLSAGIKLFF.

This clone was found once. The chain couples TRBV12-3 or TRBV12-4 to TRBJ1-2, with 7 bases matching TRBD1. CDR3 length equals 12 residues. V was clipped by 5 bases and J by 8 bases; unmatched bases: 5. The CDR3 nucleotides read TGTGCCAGCAGTGCCCCGGGACAGGGCTACACCTTC. Amino acid sequence: CASSAPGQGYTF.

The chain combines TRBV7-3 with TRBJ2-1, with 8 nucleotides matching TRBD2. The V gene's germline CDR1 is SGHTA and CDR2 FQGTGA. V shed 5 bases, J shed 0 bases, and the junction held 3 bases outside the gene matches. CDR3 length: 15 amino acids. This chain's CDR3 is CASSLSGSSYNEQFF. CDR3 DNA: TGTGCCAGCAGCCTCAGCGGGAGCTCCTACAATGAGCAGTTCTTC.

This clone appeared a single time. This chain uses TRBV4-1 with TRBJ2-1; 12 bases fit TRBD2. Germline CDR1 is MGHRA and CDR2 is YSYEKL. This CDR3 is built from 17 residues. Trimming took 3 bases from V and 2 from J; bases not matched to a gene: 5. CDR3: CASSQGGLAGAYNEQFF. The CDR3, as DNA: TGCGCCAGCAGCCAGGGGGGACTAGCGGGTGCCTACAATGAGCAGTTCTTC.

The V call is TRBV6-5, the J call TRBJ1-1; no clear D. This CDR3 has 13 amino acids. The V end was cut by 7 bases, the J end by 2 bases, with 11 bases between. Looked up from germline, CDR1 is MNHEY and CDR2 is SVGAGI. This chain's CDR3 is CASTHEGNTEAFF. CDR3 DNA sequence: TGTGCCAGCACTCATGAGGGTAACACTGAAGCTTTCTTT.

The rearrangement links TRBV2 to TRBJ1-2; 8 bases are a match to TRBD1. This CDR3 comprises 12 residues. V lost 7 bases, J lost 4 bases, and 2 bases stayed unmatched. The germline V gene has CDR1 SNHLY and CDR2 FYNNEI. The CDR3 DNA follows: TGTGCCAGCAAACAGGGGGGCTATGGCTACACCTTC. Protein product: CASKQGGYGYTF.

The genes are TRBV3-1 (or the pseudogene TRBV3-2) and TRBJ1-5, with TRBD1 matching 10 bases. Germline values: CDR1 LGHDT, CDR2 YNNKEL (reference sequence). The CDR3 is 17 amino acids. V gave up 1 base and J gave up 6 bases; unmatched junction bases: 9. As DNA, the CDR3 is TGTGCCAGCAGCCAAGGAGGGACAGGGGTCGGGGCTCAGCCCCAGCATTTT. Translated: CASSQGGTGVGAQPQHF.

V usage is TRBV9 and J usage is TRBJ1-1, with 8 bases matching TRBD1. Germline V gene data show CDR1 as SGDLS and CDR2 as YYNGEE. Unmatched junction bases numbered 7, after V lost 4 bases and J lost 5 bases. This CDR3 contains 14 residues. CDR3 nucleotides: TGTGCCAGCAGCCACGGCACAGGGGGGACTGAAGCTTTCTTT. Translation: CASSHGTGGTEAFF.

This chain joins TRBV4-1 and TRBJ1-1, with D unresolved. V lost 1 base to trimming and J lost 3 bases, with 9 bases between them. This CDR3 is built from 14 residues. Germline lookup yields CDR1 MGHRA and CDR2 YSYEKL. This CDR3 is CASSQGGEDTEAFF. In DNA form, the CDR3 reads TGCGCCAGCAGCCAAGGGGGAGAGGACACTGAAGCTTTCTTT.